The rows below give T cell receptor beta chains drawn from one sample of a study of cytomegalovirus exposure and HLA in healthy donors. Sequencing used immunoSEQ multiplex PCR; TCRdb keeps in-frame clones, though not all of them. In the table there are roughly 180,000 clones, almost 85% of which are singletons. The specimen sequenced was PBMCs. The receptors come from a girl between 10 and 17 years old in good health and CMV-seropositive. Both conserved end residues are part of each CDR3. Each record gives: D gene, J gene, V gene, clone size, CDR3 protein, CDR3 DNA. D genes are given only for firm matches. Size is stated for part of the rows, as once, few or many counts, or as a class when the clone is expanded.

D gene: .
J gene: TRBJ2-1
V gene: TRBV7-7
clone size: few
CDR3 protein: CASSSLAGSYNEQFF
CDR3 DNA: TGTGCTAGCAGCTCCCTAGCTGGCTCCTACAATGAGCAGTTCTTC

D gene: TRBD1
J gene: TRBJ2-2
V gene: TRBV5-1
clone size: .
CDR3 protein: CASSSTTGGAGELFF
CDR3 DNA: TGCGCCAGCAGCTCAACGACAGGGGGTGCCGGGGAGCTGTTTTTT

D gene: TRBD2
J gene: TRBJ2-3
V gene: TRBV7-9
clone size: few
CDR3 protein: CASSLSGGNTDTQYF
CDR3 DNA: TGTGCCAGCAGCCTCTCGGGGGGAAACACAGATACGCAGTATTTT

D gene: .
J gene: TRBJ1-1
V gene: TRBV4-1
clone size: .
CDR3 protein: CASSQVRWSGGGTEAFF
CDR3 DNA: TGCGCCAGCAGCCAAGTCAGGTGGTCCGGGGGGGGGACTGAAGCTTTCTTT

D gene: TRBD1
J gene: TRBJ2-7
V gene: TRBV9
clone size: .
CDR3 protein: CASSAGQGTPSYEQYF
CDR3 DNA: TGTGCCAGCAGCGCCGGACAGGGGACCCCCTCCTACGAGCAGTACTTC

D gene: TRBD1
J gene: TRBJ1-1
V gene: TRBV6-1
clone size: .
CDR3 protein: CASSRDRSMNTEAFF
CDR3 DNA: TGTGCCAGCAGTCGGGACAGAAGCATGAACACTGAAGCTTTCTTT

D gene: TRBD2
J gene: TRBJ2-7
V gene: TRBV5-4
clone size: .
CDR3 protein: CASSLGREVYEQYF
CDR3 DNA: TGTGCCAGCAGCTTGGGACGGGAGGTCTACGAGCAGTACTTC

D gene: TRBD1
J gene: TRBJ2-1
V gene: TRBV4-1
clone size: .
CDR3 protein: CASSLSTGQYNNEQFF
CDR3 DNA: TGCGCCAGCAGCCTCTCGACGGGACAGTACAACAATGAGCAGTTCTTC

D gene: .
J gene: TRBJ2-7
V gene: TRBV13
clone size: .
CDR3 protein: CASSFGRASYEQYF
CDR3 DNA: TGTGCCAGCAGCTTTGGCAGGGCCTCCTACGAGCAGTACTTC

D gene: TRBD2
J gene: TRBJ2-1
V gene: TRBV5-4
clone size: .
CDR3 protein: CASSLGLGGGAPYNEQFF
CDR3 DNA: TGTGCCAGCAGCTTAGGTTTGGGCGGGGGGGCCCCCTACAATGAGCAGTTCTTC

D gene: TRBD1
J gene: TRBJ2-7
V gene: TRBV27
clone size: .
CDR3 protein: CASSLFRDRGSYEQYF
CDR3 DNA: TGTGCCAGCAGTCTCTTCCGGGACAGGGGCTCCTACGAGCAGTACTTC

D gene: TRBD1
J gene: TRBJ1-1
V gene: TRBV6-5
clone size: .
CDR3 protein: CASSYSTGDTEAFF
CDR3 DNA: TGTGCCAGCAGTTACTCCACAGGGGACACTGAAGCTTTCTTT

D gene: TRBD1
J gene: TRBJ1-2
V gene: TRBV7-9
clone size: .
CDR3 protein: CASSFTGDGYTF
CDR3 DNA: TGTGCCAGCAGCTTCACAGGGGATGGCTACACCTTC

D gene: .
J gene: TRBJ2-6
V gene: TRBV2
clone size: .
CDR3 protein: CASKGAREGANVLTF
CDR3 DNA: TGTGCCAGCAAAGGAGCCCGGGAAGGGGCCAACGTCCTGACTTTC

D gene: TRBD1
J gene: TRBJ1-1
V gene: TRBV10-3
clone size: .
CDR3 protein: CAISEWTGNEAFF
CDR3 DNA: TGTGCCATCAGTGAGTGGACAGGGAATGAAGCTTTCTTT

D gene: .
J gene: TRBJ1-1
V gene: TRBV7-8
clone size: .
CDR3 protein: CASSLALGTRKGNTEAFF
CDR3 DNA: TGTGCCAGCAGCTTAGCGCTTGGGACAAGAAAGGGGAACACTGAAGCTTTCTTT

D gene: TRBD2
J gene: TRBJ2-7
V gene: TRBV9
clone size: .
CDR3 protein: CASSYGTSGGLYEQYF
CDR3 DNA: TGTGCCAGCAGCTACGGGACTAGCGGGGGGCTTTACGAGCAGTACTTC

D gene: .
J gene: TRBJ1-2
V gene: TRBV28
clone size: .
CDR3 protein: CASRPGGGHGYTF
CDR3 DNA: TGTGCCAGCAGGCCCGGGGGGGGCCATGGCTACACCTTC

D gene: .
J gene: TRBJ1-4
V gene: TRBV5-1
clone size: .
CDR3 protein: CASSLRGENEKLFF
CDR3 DNA: TGCGCCAGCAGCCTCCGGGGGGAGAACGAAAAACTGTTTTTT

D gene: TRBD1
J gene: TRBJ1-2
V gene: TRBV2
clone size: .
CDR3 protein: CASRAGTGYGYTF
CDR3 DNA: TGTGCCAGCAGGGCCGGGACAGGCTATGGCTACACCTTC

D gene: .
J gene: TRBJ2-3
V gene: TRBV28
clone size: once
CDR3 protein: CASSLSSLGTDTQYF
CDR3 DNA: TGTGCCAGCAGTTTATCCTCTCTCGGGACAGATACGCAGTATTTT

D gene: .
J gene: TRBJ2-3
V gene: TRBV5-1
clone size: .
CDR3 protein: CASSLVNRDSNTQYF
CDR3 DNA: TGCGCCAGCAGCTTGGTGAACAGGGATTCGAATACGCAGTATTTT

D gene: TRBD2
J gene: TRBJ2-3
V gene: TRBV29-1
clone size: .
CDR3 protein: CSVTSGGPGDTQYF
CDR3 DNA: TGCAGCGTCACTAGCGGGGGGCCCGGAGATACGCAGTATTTT

D gene: .
J gene: TRBJ1-2
V gene: TRBV4-2
clone size: once
CDR3 protein: CASSPRPGQLIYGYTF
CDR3 DNA: TGTGCCAGCAGCCCCAGACCCGGACAGTTGATCTATGGCTACACCTTC

D gene: .
J gene: TRBJ2-3
V gene: TRBV7-9
clone size: .
CDR3 protein: CASSSPPSDTQYF
CDR3 DNA: TGTGCCAGCAGCTCCCCGCCTAGCGATACGCAGTATTTT

D gene: TRBD1
J gene: TRBJ1-1
V gene: TRBV5-1
clone size: .
CDR3 protein: CARRQGASEPLNTEAFF
CDR3 DNA: TGCGCCAGGAGGCAGGGGGCCTCCGAACCTTTGAACACTGAAGCTTTCTTT

D gene: TRBD1
J gene: TRBJ1-1
V gene: TRBV7-9
clone size: .
CDR3 protein: CASSSTGVNTEAFF
CDR3 DNA: TGTGCCAGCAGCTCCACAGGGGTGAACACTGAAGCTTTCTTT

D gene: .
J gene: TRBJ1-2
V gene: TRBV19
clone size: .
CDR3 protein: CAASKRVGEVYGYTF
CDR3 DNA: TGTGCTGCCAGTAAACGTGTTGGTGAGGTCTATGGCTACACCTTC

D gene: .
J gene: TRBJ1-6
V gene: TRBV19
clone size: once
CDR3 protein: CASSSLQGRSYNSPLHF
CDR3 DNA: TGTGCCAGTAGTTCACTACAGGGCCGCTCCTATAATTCACCCCTCCACTTT

D gene: .
J gene: TRBJ1-1
V gene: TRBV7-3
clone size: .
CDR3 protein: CASSLGPTGTAFF
CDR3 DNA: TGTGCCAGCAGCTTAGGCCCGACAGGAACAGCTTTCTTT

D gene: TRBD2
J gene: TRBJ2-2
V gene: TRBV9
clone size: .
CDR3 protein: CASSSGGADTGELFF
CDR3 DNA: TGTGCCAGCAGCTCCGGGGGGGCCGACACCGGGGAGCTGTTTTTT

D gene: .
J gene: TRBJ1-1
V gene: TRBV6-5
clone size: .
CDR3 protein: CASSSPEGGNTEAFF
CDR3 DNA: TGTGCCAGCAGTTCCCCGGAGGGAGGAAACACTGAAGCTTTCTTT

D gene: TRBD2
J gene: TRBJ2-1
V gene: TRBV9
clone size: .
CDR3 protein: CASSETSGGAYNEQFF
CDR3 DNA: TGTGCCAGCAGCGAAACTAGCGGGGGGGCATACAATGAGCAGTTCTTC

D gene: .
J gene: TRBJ2-2
V gene: TRBV11-2
clone size: .
CDR3 protein: CASSSPLSATGTGELFF
CDR3 DNA: TGTGCCAGCAGCAGCCCATTGTCGGCCACGGGCACCGGGGAGCTGTTTTTT

D gene: .
J gene: TRBJ2-3
V gene: TRBV5-6
clone size: .
CDR3 protein: CASRGLGLRTDTQYF
CDR3 DNA: TGTGCCAGCAGAGGTTTAGGACTTCGCACAGATACGCAGTATTTT

D gene: TRBD2
J gene: TRBJ2-2
V gene: TRBV7-7
clone size: .
CDR3 protein: CASSLAGGPGELFF
CDR3 DNA: TGTGCTAGCAGCTTGGCGGGGGGGCCCGGGGAGCTGTTTTTT

D gene: TRBD2
J gene: TRBJ2-5
V gene: TRBV28
clone size: .
CDR3 protein: CASSSGTYQETQYF
CDR3 DNA: TGTGCCAGCAGCAGCGGGACGTACCAAGAGACCCAGTACTTC

D gene: .
J gene: TRBJ2-6
V gene: TRBV5-1
clone size: .
CDR3 protein: CASSLANRAGANVLTF
CDR3 DNA: TGCGCCAGCAGCTTGGCTAACAGGGCCGGGGCCAACGTCCTGACTTTC

D gene: .
J gene: TRBJ1-2
V gene: TRBV4-2
clone size: .
CDR3 protein: CASSQTLRGNYGYTF
CDR3 DNA: TGTGCCAGCAGCCAGACCCTCCGGGGAAACTATGGCTACACCTTC

D gene: .
J gene: TRBJ1-1
V gene: TRBV4-2
clone size: .
CDR3 protein: CAGSQDIMNTEAFF
CDR3 DNA: TGTGCCGGCAGCCAAGACATCATGAACACTGAAGCTTTCTTT

D gene: TRBD1
J gene: TRBJ1-2
V gene: TRBV19
clone size: .
CDR3 protein: CASSRTRQGIVGGYTF
CDR3 DNA: TGTGCCAGTAGTCGGACGAGACAGGGCATAGTAGGCGGCTACACCTTC

D gene: .
J gene: TRBJ1-2
V gene: TRBV6-1
clone size: once
CDR3 protein: CASSEFLSGLNGYTF
CDR3 DNA: TGTGCCAGCAGTGAATTCCTCTCAGGGTTGAATGGCTACACCTTC

D gene: .
J gene: TRBJ2-1
V gene: TRBV28
clone size: .
CDR3 protein: CASSFSYNEQFF
CDR3 DNA: TGTGCCAGCAGTTTCAGCTACAATGAGCAGTTCTTC

D gene: .
J gene: TRBJ1-6
V gene: TRBV10-2
clone size: .
CDR3 protein: CASSTGNYNSPLHF
CDR3 DNA: TGCGCCAGCAGTACAGGCAACTATAATTCACCCCTCCACTTT

D gene: TRBD2
J gene: TRBJ2-1
V gene: TRBV7-9
clone size: once
CDR3 protein: CASSLSLAGTYNEQFF
CDR3 DNA: TGTGCCAGCAGCTTGAGCCTAGCGGGGACCTACAATGAGCAGTTCTTC

D gene: TRBD2
J gene: TRBJ2-2
V gene: TRBV25-1
clone size: .
CDR3 protein: CASSEYLLAGGDTGELFF
CDR3 DNA: TGTGCCAGCAGTGAATACCTCCTAGCGGGGGGCGACACCGGGGAGCTGTTTTTT

D gene: .
J gene: TRBJ2-5
V gene: TRBV5-1
clone size: .
CDR3 protein: CASSTDLRPGETQYF
CDR3 DNA: TGCGCCAGCAGCACGGACTTGCGTCCCGGAGAGACCCAGTACTTC

D gene: .
J gene: TRBJ1-5
V gene: TRBV23-1
clone size: .
CDR3 protein: CASRRNREKGYSNQPQHF
CDR3 DNA: TGCGCCAGCAGGCGTAACAGGGAGAAAGGGTATAGCAATCAGCCCCAGCATTTT

D gene: TRBD1
J gene: TRBJ1-3
V gene: TRBV9
clone size: .
CDR3 protein: CASSVNPPGGGNTIYF
CDR3 DNA: TGTGCCAGCAGCGTCAACCCCCCAGGGGGTGGAAACACCATATATTTT

D gene: TRBD2
J gene: TRBJ2-7
V gene: TRBV5-1
clone size: .
CDR3 protein: CASSLRLTSEVSYEQYF
CDR3 DNA: TGCGCCAGCAGCTTGAGACTCACTAGCGAGGTCTCCTACGAGCAGTACTTC

D gene: TRBD1
J gene: TRBJ1-2
V gene: TRBV2
clone size: few
CDR3 protein: CASRGTGGAGYTF
CDR3 DNA: TGTGCCAGCAGGGGGACAGGGGGCGCTGGCTACACCTTC